The sequence of this TCR beta chain was determined in a study of lymphopenia after photon versus proton radiotherapy. There are 15 residues in the CDR3. Germline values: CDR1 MNHEY, CDR2 SVGAGI. Trimming removed 4 bases from V and 5 bases from J; junction bases left unmatched: 5. Repertoires were generated with immunoSEQ multiplex PCR, while TCRdb's copy carries only in-frame clones and drops some. The repertoire includes tens of thousands of clones, 84% of them detected once, and approximately 15% sits in the top ten. A few counts support this clone. This receptor was taken from a woman in her 70s with pancreatic cancer. The chain is built from TRBV6-5 and TRBJ1-5; 10 nucleotides line up with TRBD1. The material was peripheral blood, obtained from a patient treated with proton-based radiotherapy. CDR3 nucleotides: TGTGCCAGCAGTTCAGCCGGGACAGGGGATCAGCCCCAGCATTTT. Translation: CASSSAGTGDQPQHF.